This TCR beta chain was sequenced during a study of cytomegalovirus exposure and HLA in healthy donors. Broader study findings: Testing in vitro showed three CMV-associated chains specific for CMV antigens. Later work found most CMV-associated TCR beta chains apparently HLA-restricted.

Every donor was a healthy person donating bone marrow. With respect to this clone: As yet, its antigen is unknown.

The CDR3 has 11 amino acids. The germline V gene has CDR1 ENHRY and CDR2 SYGVKD. V dropped 10 bases and J dropped 7 bases, with 13 bases sitting between them. With 60 Vbeta and 13 Jbeta primers, the PCR was carried out. Original processing notes: Per a later analysis, the number of unique TCR beta chains was around 80 million, of which about 11 million were shared. TCRdb's table, derived via immunoSEQ multiplex PCR, lists solely in-frame clones and lacks some. That table gives V, J and clone size, and the DNA gave D and trimming. The sample data list around 100,000 clones. The rearrangement uses TRBV10-3 and TRBJ1-2; possible D gene TRBD1, 6 bases. Material for sequencing was PBMCs. This sequence was found in a man aged 35-49 years in good health and CMV-seronegative. CDR3 DNA sequence: TGTGCCACGGAACAGGGAAGTGGCTACACCTTC. This encodes CATEQGSGYTF.